This TCR beta chain appears in the sequencing data of a study of cytomegalovirus exposure and HLA in healthy donors. Overall study results and limits: TRBV6-2, TRBV6-3 and some other V segments were excluded as indistinguishable. In vitro, three CMV-associated chains proved specific for CMV antigens.

Comment on this clone: As yet, its antigen is unknown.

Vbeta (60) and Jbeta (13) primers were used in the PCR. Repertoires were generated with immunoSEQ multiplex PCR, while TCRdb's copy carries only in-frame clones and drops some. Of about 40,000 clones listed, roughly 89% were seen once; the top ten hold roughly 11%. Germline CDR1 and CDR2: WSHSY and SAAADI. The CDR3 consists of 16 residues. The V segment lost 3 bases and the J segment 1 base; nucleotides outside the gene matches: 9. The sample taken for sequencing was PBMCs. The sequence derives from a woman in her thirties or forties in good health and CMV-seropositive. The V gene is TRBV10-2, the J gene TRBJ2-7, with 7 positions matching TRBD1. The CDR3 coding sequence is TGCGCCAGCAGTGATTTGTTAGGGGGCGAATCCTACGAGCAGTACTTC. Translating it yields CASSDLLGGESYEQYF.